The 11 T cell receptor beta chains in this list originate from one sample, sequenced in a study of early T cells in non-severe SARS-CoV-2 infection. Using its own MiXCR run on the 5' RACE reads, TCRdb lists one record per CDR3 protein. The sample lists approximately 32,000 distinct CDR3 sequences; about 5.6% were seen once. Sequenced sample: whole blood. These receptors were taken from an adult who was a healthcare worker with PCR-confirmed SARS-CoV-2 infection or an uninfected control (not recorded which).

This clonotype was found many times. CDR3 bases: TGTGCCAGCAGCGAAACCGCAGGCTTTTCCTACGAGCAGTACTTC. It codes for CASSETAGFSYEQYF. The rearrangement uses TRBV12-3 or TRBV12-4 and TRBJ2-7; D is unclear. The V gene lost 6 bases and the J gene lost 1 base, with 16 bases spanning the gap. The CDR3 loop spans 15 amino acids.

This clonotype has at least ten counts. This sequence joins TRBV6-5 and TRBJ2-1, with 8 bases identical to TRBD2. Germline V gene lookup returns CDR1 MNHEY and CDR2 SVGAGI. V lost 1 base, J lost 0 bases, and 17 bases stayed unmatched. This CDR3 is built from 21 residues. CDR3 sequence: CASSYLPDYLSSGSSYNEQFF. The CDR3 DNA reads TGTGCCAGCAGTTACTTACCCGACTATCTTTCCAGCGGGAGCTCCTACAATGAGCAGTTCTTC.

This clonotype was recorded at least ten times. This rearrangement joins TRBV20-1 to TRBJ2-3; the D is unclear. Trimming removed 6 bases at V and 0 bases at J, with 10 bases between. CDR1 and CDR2 (germline): DFQATT, SNEGSKA (reference sequence). The CDR3 extends over 13 amino acids. The CDR3 region has the DNA TGCAGTGCCCCGACGGAAAGCACAGATACGCAGTATTTT. It is translated as CSAPTESTDTQYF.

This chain links TRBV20-1 with TRBJ2-3, with 7 bases that match TRBD1. Germline CDR1 DFQATT, CDR2 SNEGSKA (reference sequence). V shed 5 bases, J shed 4 bases, and the junction held 9 bases outside the gene matches. The CDR3 extends over 14 amino acids. The CDR3 spells CSASQGQGPDTQYF. The DNA for the CDR3 is TGCAGTGCTTCACAGGGGCAGGGCCCAGATACGCAGTATTTT.

This clonotype came up many times. The rearrangement uses TRBV7-9 and TRBJ2-1; possibly TRBD2 for D (7 bases). Looked up from germline, CDR1 is SEHNR and CDR2 is FQNEAQ (reference sequence). Trimming cost V 4 bases and J 5 bases, with 18 bases left between them. The length of the CDR3 is 16 residues. The CDR3 loop reads CASSWGLGLGDNEQFF. In nucleotides, the CDR3 is TGTGCCAGCAGCTGGGGGCTCGGACTAGGTGACAATGAGCAGTTCTTC. Supplemented by reference TRBV7-9 and TRBJ2-1, the full variable domain reads DTGVSQNPRHKITKRGQNVTFRCDPISEHNRLYWYRQTLGQGPEFLTYFQNEAQLEKSRLLSDRFSAERPKGSFSTLEIQRTEQGDSAMYLCASSWGLGLGDNEQFFGPGTRLTVL.

This clonotype is medium-sized by share. The chain is built from TRBV6-2 or TRBV6-3 and TRBJ1-1; D unclear. V lost 5 bases and J lost 1, with 8 bases in between. Germline-derived CDR1 and CDR2 are MNHEY and SVGEGT. CDR3 length equals 13 residues. The CDR3 here is CASSLLRNTEAFF. The CDR3 DNA is TGTGCCAGCAGTCTCCTCCGGAACACTGAAGCTTTCTTT.

This clonotype has a count of ten or more. The V and J genes are TRBV30 and TRBJ1-1; D not resolved. Per the germline V gene, CDR1 is GTSNPN and CDR2 is SVGIG (reference sequence). V was shortened by 2 bases and J by 7 bases, with 11 bases between the two germline ends. The CDR3 runs to 12 residues. The CDR3 nucleotides are TGTGCCTGGAGTCGAAGGACGGATGAAGCTTTCTTT. Protein: CAWSRRTDEAFF.

There are many counts of this clonotype. The chain joins TRBV20-1 to TRBJ2-5, with D possibly being TRBD1 (5 bases). The CDR3 is made up of 12 amino acids. The ends were cut back, 5 bases at V and 1 base at J, with 8 bases in the middle. Per germline, CDR1 DFQATT and CDR2 SNEGSKA (reference sequence). CDR3 loop: CSAAQGQETQYF. DNA of the CDR3: TGCAGTGCTGCCCAGGGCCAAGAGACCCAGTACTTC.

This clonotype was observed many times. J is TRBJ2-1 and V is TRBV6-5; 7 bases are shared with TRBD1. J was trimmed by 4 bases and V by 5 bases; bases with no gene match: 17. This CDR3 is built from 18 residues. Germline assignment: CDR1 MNHEY and CDR2 SVGAGI. CDR3 sequence (DNA): TGTGCCAGCAGTACTATGATCGGTAGGGGGCTATCTTACAATGAGCAGTTCTTC. It codes for CASSTMIGRGLSYNEQFF.

In its sample, this clonotype was seen many times. The chain recombines TRBV7-6 with TRBJ2-3; 11 bases match TRBD2. J lost 4 bases, V lost 1 base, and 7 bases had no gene match. Germline lookup yields CDR1 SGHVS and CDR2 FNYEAQ. CDR3 length: 17 amino acids. CDR3 protein: CASSLGSGGASADTQYF. The CDR3 DNA reads TGTGCCAGCAGCTTAGGTAGCGGGGGGGCCTCGGCAGATACGCAGTATTTT.

This clonotype was recorded many times. J is TRBJ2-7 and V is TRBV9, with 10 bases that match TRBD1. The germline V gene has CDR1 SGDLS and CDR2 YYNGEE. This CDR3 region has 15 residues. With 4 bases clipped from V and 4 bases from J, the junction kept 8 bases outside the gene matches. For the CDR3, the DNA is TGTGCCAGCAGCTATACCGGGACAGGGGTTTACGAGCAGTACTTC. This translates into CASSYTGTGVYEQYF. Full variable domain (outside the CDR3, taken from reference TRBV9 and TRBJ2-7): DSGVTQTPKHLITATGQRVTLRCSPRSGDLSVYWYQQSLDQGLQFLIQYYNGEERAKGNILERFSAQQFPDLHSELNLSSLELGDSALYFCASSYTGTGVYEQYFGPGTRLTVT.